A selection of T cell receptor beta chains follows, all from one sample in a study of T cell responses to AZD1222 COVID-19 vaccine. Using immunoSEQ multiplex PCR, the repertoire was profiled, and TCRdb retains in-frame clones only, with some absent. Among some 120,000 clones listed, 75% to 95% were seen once. Sequences were derived from peripheral blood, sampled 28 days after the second dose of the MenACWY control vaccine. Every receptor here comes from an adult who received the MenACWY meningococcal vaccine as a control. Each CDR3 is given with its conserved first and last residue. The D gene is left open where the match is weak. Where a row states a size, it is once, few, many or the class of an expanded clone; other rows omit it.

cdr3_aa: CASSPTSIPGPQHF
cdr3_nt: TGTGCCAGCTCACCAACTAGTATCCCTGGGCCCCAGCATTTT
clone_size: -
d_call: -
v_call: TRBV18
j_call: TRBJ1-5

cdr3_aa: CATSRRRTGTVNTEAFF
cdr3_nt: TGTGCCACCAGCAGAAGAAGAACCGGGACAGTGAACACTGAAGCTTTCTTT
clone_size: -
d_call: TRBD1
v_call: TRBV15
j_call: TRBJ1-1

cdr3_aa: CASSPRSFTEAFF
cdr3_nt: TGTGCCAGCAGTCCAAGGTCCTTCACTGAAGCTTTCTTT
clone_size: -
d_call: -
v_call: TRBV12-3/TRBV12-4
j_call: TRBJ1-1

cdr3_aa: CASSLMTGRDEKLFF
cdr3_nt: TGTGCCAGCAGCTTGATGACAGGCCGGGATGAAAAACTGTTTTTT
clone_size: once
d_call: -
v_call: TRBV5-4
j_call: TRBJ1-4

cdr3_aa: CASSPLTGTGELFF
cdr3_nt: TGTGCCAGCAGTCCGTTGACAGGCACCGGGGAGCTGTTTTTT
clone_size: -
d_call: -
v_call: TRBV6-4
j_call: TRBJ2-2

cdr3_aa: CASSPGQGRTEAFF
cdr3_nt: TGTGCCAGCAGTCCGGGACAGGGAAGGACTGAAGCTTTCTTT
clone_size: -
d_call: TRBD1
v_call: TRBV6-2/TRBV6-3
j_call: TRBJ1-1

cdr3_aa: CASSEHPRGRQAGANVLTF
cdr3_nt: TGTGCCAGCAGCGAACACCCACGCGGGCGCCAGGCTGGGGCCAACGTCCTGACTTTC
clone_size: -
d_call: -
v_call: TRBV9
j_call: TRBJ2-6

cdr3_aa: CASSIRANRFTEAFF
cdr3_nt: TGTGCCAGTAGTATACGGGCGAACAGGTTCACTGAAGCTTTCTTT
clone_size: -
d_call: -
v_call: TRBV19
j_call: TRBJ1-1

cdr3_aa: CASSQVSGKGLAGVYTQYF
cdr3_nt: TGCGCCAGCAGCCAAGTTTCAGGGAAGGGACTAGCGGGAGTTTATACGCAGTATTTT
clone_size: -
d_call: TRBD2
v_call: TRBV4-1
j_call: TRBJ2-3

cdr3_aa: CASNFSSGFYTGELFF
cdr3_nt: TGTGCCAGCAACTTTTCTAGCGGGTTTTACACCGGGGAGCTGTTTTTT
clone_size: -
d_call: TRBD2
v_call: TRBV7-9
j_call: TRBJ2-2

cdr3_aa: CASSVEGGAYNEQFF
cdr3_nt: TGTGCCAGCAGCGTAGAAGGGGGAGCCTACAATGAGCAGTTCTTC
clone_size: -
d_call: -
v_call: TRBV9
j_call: TRBJ2-1

cdr3_aa: CASSFWNGYTF
cdr3_nt: TGTGCCAGCAGTTTCTGGAATGGCTACACCTTC
clone_size: once
d_call: -
v_call: TRBV28
j_call: TRBJ1-2

cdr3_aa: CASSLEQKPSYNEQFF
cdr3_nt: TGCGCCAGCAGCTTGGAACAGAAACCTTCCTACAATGAGCAGTTCTTC
clone_size: -
d_call: -
v_call: TRBV5-1
j_call: TRBJ2-1

cdr3_aa: CASSLSSRGRETQYF
cdr3_nt: TGTGCCAGCAGTTTAAGTTCCAGGGGGCGGGAGACCCAGTACTTC
clone_size: -
d_call: TRBD1
v_call: TRBV27
j_call: TRBJ2-5

cdr3_aa: CASTSPGTKPTGELFF
cdr3_nt: TGTGCCAGCACCTCCCCCGGGACAAAACCTACCGGGGAGCTGTTTTTT
clone_size: -
d_call: -
v_call: TRBV28
j_call: TRBJ2-2

cdr3_aa: CASNLEGARTDTQYF
cdr3_nt: TGTGCCAGCAACCTTGAGGGCGCACGCACAGATACGCAGTATTTT
clone_size: -
d_call: -
v_call: TRBV7-8
j_call: TRBJ2-3

cdr3_aa: CASGLVGLAGGPVEQFF
cdr3_nt: TGTGCTAGTGGTTTGGTAGGACTAGCGGGAGGGCCGGTTGAGCAGTTCTTC
clone_size: once
d_call: TRBD2
v_call: TRBV12-5
j_call: TRBJ2-1

cdr3_aa: CSAVGPNEKLFF
cdr3_nt: TGCAGCGCAGTGGGCCCTAATGAAAAACTGTTTTTT
clone_size: -
d_call: -
v_call: TRBV29-1
j_call: TRBJ1-4

cdr3_aa: CASSVLRASGNEQFF
cdr3_nt: TGCGCCAGCAGTGTGTTAAGGGCGTCGGGCAATGAGCAGTTCTTC
clone_size: few
d_call: -
v_call: TRBV10-1
j_call: TRBJ2-1

cdr3_aa: CASSYSDRDQPQHF
cdr3_nt: TGTGCCAGCAGTTACTCGGACAGAGATCAGCCCCAGCATTTT
clone_size: -
d_call: -
v_call: TRBV6-6
j_call: TRBJ1-5

cdr3_aa: CASSPPGDRALGDSPLHF
cdr3_nt: TGTGCCAGCTCACCACCGGGGGACAGGGCCCTTGGAGATTCACCCCTCCACTTT
clone_size: -
d_call: TRBD1
v_call: TRBV18
j_call: TRBJ1-6

cdr3_aa: CASSQGTGNQPQHF
cdr3_nt: TGTGCCAGCAGCCAAGGGACAGGTAATCAGCCCCAGCATTTT
clone_size: -
d_call: TRBD1
v_call: TRBV7-9
j_call: TRBJ1-5

cdr3_aa: CASSRGGPGEQYF
cdr3_nt: TGTGCCAGCAGCCGTGGAGGGCCGGGCGAGCAGTACTTC
clone_size: -
d_call: -
v_call: TRBV5-6
j_call: TRBJ2-7

cdr3_aa: CASSPRTGSAGELFF
cdr3_nt: TGTGCCAGCAGCCCCAGGACGGGGAGCGCCGGGGAGCTGTTTTTT
clone_size: -
d_call: -
v_call: TRBV11-2
j_call: TRBJ2-2

cdr3_aa: CASSLQGVGDEQFF
cdr3_nt: TGTGCCAGCAGCTTACAGGGGGTGGGCGATGAGCAGTTCTTC
clone_size: -
d_call: TRBD1
v_call: TRBV11-3
j_call: TRBJ2-1

cdr3_aa: CASSPSVGELFF
cdr3_nt: TGTGCCAGCAGCCCTAGCGTCGGGGAGCTGTTTTTT
clone_size: few
d_call: -
v_call: TRBV12-3/TRBV12-4
j_call: TRBJ2-2

cdr3_aa: CATSDRDRGTDTQYF
cdr3_nt: TGTGCCACCAGTGATAGGGACAGGGGGACAGATACGCAGTATTTT
clone_size: -
d_call: TRBD1
v_call: TRBV24-1
j_call: TRBJ2-3

cdr3_aa: CASSLGTGGDTQYF
cdr3_nt: TGCGCCAGCAGCTTGGGGACAGGGGGAGATACGCAGTATTTT
clone_size: once
d_call: TRBD1
v_call: TRBV5-1
j_call: TRBJ2-3

cdr3_aa: CASSLGLAYTDTQYF
cdr3_nt: TGTGCCAGCAGTCTGGGACTAGCGTACACAGATACGCAGTATTTT
clone_size: -
d_call: TRBD2
v_call: TRBV6-5
j_call: TRBJ2-3

cdr3_aa: CASSLWPNTEAFF
cdr3_nt: TGTGCCAGCAGCTTATGGCCGAACACTGAAGCTTTCTTT
clone_size: -
d_call: -
v_call: TRBV7-9
j_call: TRBJ1-1

cdr3_aa: CASSPRGSGDNEQFF
cdr3_nt: TGTGCCAGCAGCCCGCGTGGTAGCGGGGACAATGAGCAGTTCTTC
clone_size: -
d_call: TRBD2
v_call: TRBV7-9
j_call: TRBJ2-1

cdr3_aa: CASTGGGTNNNSPLHF
cdr3_nt: TGTGCCAGCACAGGAGGCGGGACCAACAATAATTCACCCCTCCACTTT
clone_size: -
d_call: -
v_call: TRBV28
j_call: TRBJ1-6

cdr3_aa: CASSVARRGSYNEQFF
cdr3_nt: TGTGCCAGCAGCGTAGCTCGTAGGGGCTCCTACAATGAGCAGTTCTTC
clone_size: once
d_call: -
v_call: TRBV9
j_call: TRBJ2-1

cdr3_aa: CASSFVQGIVVSPLHF
cdr3_nt: TGTGCCAGCAGTTTTGTCCAGGGTATAGTGGTTTCACCCCTCCACTTT
clone_size: -
d_call: -
v_call: TRBV27
j_call: TRBJ1-6

cdr3_aa: CASRRASSYERYF
cdr3_nt: TGTGCCAGCAGGAGGGCCAGCTCCTACGAGCGGTACTTC
clone_size: -
d_call: -
v_call: TRBV27
j_call: TRBJ2-7

cdr3_aa: CASSVVGTGGEKLFF
cdr3_nt: TGTGCCAGCAGCGTAGTGGGGACAGGGGGAGAAAAACTGTTTTTT
clone_size: -
d_call: TRBD1
v_call: TRBV9
j_call: TRBJ1-4

cdr3_aa: CASSATGQHGYTF
cdr3_nt: TGCGCCAGCAGCGCTACTGGGCAACATGGCTACACCTTC
clone_size: once
d_call: -
v_call: TRBV5-1
j_call: TRBJ1-2

cdr3_aa: CASSFIPNKSGWKGDEQFF
cdr3_nt: TGTGCCAGCAGTTTCATACCCAATAAATCAGGGTGGAAGGGGGATGAGCAGTTCTTC
clone_size: -
d_call: -
v_call: TRBV28
j_call: TRBJ2-1

cdr3_aa: CASSEGLAGRGRETQYF
cdr3_nt: TGTGCCAGCAGCGAGGGACTAGCGGGAAGGGGCCGGGAGACCCAGTACTTC
clone_size: -
d_call: TRBD2
v_call: TRBV9
j_call: TRBJ2-5

cdr3_aa: CASSPQAVGPDRANYGYTF
cdr3_nt: TGCGCCAGCAGCCCCCAGGCCGTGGGGCCGGACAGGGCCAACTATGGCTACACCTTC
clone_size: -
d_call: TRBD1
v_call: TRBV4-1
j_call: TRBJ1-2

cdr3_aa: CASLHTEAFF
cdr3_nt: TGTGCCAGCTTGCATACTGAAGCTTTCTTT
clone_size: -
d_call: -
v_call: TRBV11-2
j_call: TRBJ1-1

cdr3_aa: CSVKGAHSYEQYF
cdr3_nt: TGCAGCGTGAAGGGTGCACACTCCTACGAGCAGTACTTC
clone_size: -
d_call: -
v_call: TRBV29-1
j_call: TRBJ2-7

cdr3_aa: CASSGRGHEQYF
cdr3_nt: TGTGCCAGTAGTGGTCGGGGACACGAGCAGTACTTC
clone_size: -
d_call: -
v_call: TRBV19
j_call: TRBJ2-7

cdr3_aa: CASSFEQGVMYGYTF
cdr3_nt: TGTGCCAGCAGCTTTGAACAGGGTGTTATGTATGGCTACACCTTC
clone_size: once
d_call: -
v_call: TRBV7-9
j_call: TRBJ1-2

cdr3_aa: CATSDSYTEAFF
cdr3_nt: TGTGCCACCAGTGATTCGTACACTGAAGCTTTCTTT
clone_size: -
d_call: -
v_call: TRBV24-1
j_call: TRBJ1-1

cdr3_aa: CASSAGTGGEAFF
cdr3_nt: TGTGCCAGTAGTGCTGGGACAGGTGGTGAAGCTTTCTTT
clone_size: -
d_call: TRBD1
v_call: TRBV19
j_call: TRBJ1-1

cdr3_aa: CASKRGSDTGELFF
cdr3_nt: TGTGCCAGCAAACGGGGGAGCGACACCGGGGAGCTGTTTTTT
clone_size: -
d_call: -
v_call: TRBV6-5
j_call: TRBJ2-2

cdr3_aa: CASRDGARGARETQYF
cdr3_nt: TGTGCCAGCAGGGATGGGGCTAGAGGTGCAAGGGAGACCCAGTACTTC
clone_size: -
d_call: -
v_call: TRBV28
j_call: TRBJ2-5